The clone carrying this TCR beta chain was seen once. The sample is drawn from a study of control samples from healthy donors and cancer patients. Libraries were prepared by immunoSEQ multiplex PCR; TCRdb keeps only in-frame clonotypes and omits some of them. The sample contains approximately 150,000 clones, around 90% of which appear only once. The origin of this receptor is a man younger than 40 in good health. The sample comprised blood.

The CDR3 region is CASSYQGQYYTF. The CDR3 DNA reads TGTGCCAGCAGCTACCAGGGACAGTACTACACCTTC. This chain uses TRBV7-2 with TRBJ1-2; 7 bases match TRBD1. CDR3 length: 12 amino acids. Trimming at V came to 4 bases and at J to 10 bases, leaving 6 bases not matched to a gene. Germline CDR1 is SGHTA and CDR2 is FQGNSA.